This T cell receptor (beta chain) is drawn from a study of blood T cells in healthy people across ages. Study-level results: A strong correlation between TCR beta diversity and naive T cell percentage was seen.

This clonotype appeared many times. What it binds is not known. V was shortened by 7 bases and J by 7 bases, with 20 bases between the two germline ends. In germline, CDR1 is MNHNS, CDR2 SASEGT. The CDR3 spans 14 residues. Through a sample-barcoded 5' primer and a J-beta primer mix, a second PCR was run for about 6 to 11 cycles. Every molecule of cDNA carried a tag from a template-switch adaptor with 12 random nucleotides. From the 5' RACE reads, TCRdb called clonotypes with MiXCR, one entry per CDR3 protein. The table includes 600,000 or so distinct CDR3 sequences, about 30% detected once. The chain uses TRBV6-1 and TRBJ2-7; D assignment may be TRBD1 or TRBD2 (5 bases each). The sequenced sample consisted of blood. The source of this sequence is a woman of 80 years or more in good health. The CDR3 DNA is TGTGCCAGCAAGTCTAATTGGGGGATCTTGGAGCAGTACTTC. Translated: CASKSNWGILEQYF.